Sequencing of this T cell receptor (beta chain) was carried out in a study of molecular identifiers for immune sequencing clone quantification. Overall study context: Split five ways in replicates, RNA from about 20,000 or 100,000 naive CD8 cells had four portions sequenced.

Study results and limitations: Identical TCR molecules sharing a barcode could underestimate highly expanded clone sizes.

Details on this clonotype: Antigen unknown. This may come from a read error, since a much larger clone is one base off.

Naive CD8 T cells were picked out by sorting for CD8+CD4-CCR7+CD45RA+. From germline, CDR1 is SGHRS and CDR2 YFSETQ. This CDR3 is built from 17 residues. In TCRdb, the PCR reads were re-called with MiXCR into one record per CDR3 protein. The sample consists of about 640,000 distinct CDR3 sequences, 15% to 20% of them appearing once. The genes are TRBV5-1 and TRBJ2-2; tentative D call: TRBD1 (6 bases). The clonotype was recovered from a human donor in good health. Some libraries in this study had Jurkat cell RNA spiked in. Sequences were obtained from naive CD8+ T cells from blood, with Jurkat cell RNA spiked in. The subset here: FACS-sorted CD8+CD4-CCR7+CD45RA+ naive T cells. The CDR3 DNA is TGCGCCAGCAGCTTGGGGGCCGGGACACCTAACACCGGGGAGCCGTTTTTT. It codes for CASSLGAGTPNTGEPFF.